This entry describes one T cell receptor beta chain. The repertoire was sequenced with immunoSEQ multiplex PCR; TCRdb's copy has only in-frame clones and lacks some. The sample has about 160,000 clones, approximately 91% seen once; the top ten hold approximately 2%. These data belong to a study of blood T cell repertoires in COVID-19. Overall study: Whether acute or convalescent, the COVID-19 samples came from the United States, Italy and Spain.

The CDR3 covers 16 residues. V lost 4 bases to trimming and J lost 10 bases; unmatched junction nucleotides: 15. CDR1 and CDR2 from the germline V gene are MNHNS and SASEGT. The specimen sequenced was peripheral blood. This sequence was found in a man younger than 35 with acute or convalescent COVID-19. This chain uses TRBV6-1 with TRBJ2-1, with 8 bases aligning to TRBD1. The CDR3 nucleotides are TGTGCCAGCAGTGTCCTAGGACAGGGAAATTCGGCCGAGCAGTTCTTC. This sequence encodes CASSVLGQGNSAEQFF.